The clone carrying this T cell receptor (beta chain) has at least ten counts. Antigen: not known. What was amplified from RNA transcripts were TCR beta CDR3 regions. Initially, a first-round RT-PCR of the TCR CDR3 employed the HTBI primer set. Using its own MiXCR run on the multiplex PCR reads, TCRdb lists one record per CDR3 protein. The table has hundreds of thousands of distinct CDR3 sequences, 20% seen once. The sample originates from a study of T cells in Graves' hyperthyroidism and ophthalmopathy. Germline-derived CDR1 and CDR2 are MDHEN and SYDVKM. V lost 7 bases and J lost 4; bases outside the gene matches: 23. CDR3 length: 20 residues. Whole-study results and caveats: Most expanded thyroid clonotypes above 0.001 also appeared in blood.

The rearrangement joins TRBV28 to TRBJ2-3; TRBD2 agrees at 10 bases. The sequencing sample was made of blood. The sequence derives from a middle-aged man with Graves' ophthalmopathy. DNA for the CDR3: TGTGCCAGCAATTCCCTGTCTCGAGCGGGAGGGCCTGTGGACCCAGATACGCAGTATTTT. Its protein is CASNSLSRAGGPVDPDTQYF.